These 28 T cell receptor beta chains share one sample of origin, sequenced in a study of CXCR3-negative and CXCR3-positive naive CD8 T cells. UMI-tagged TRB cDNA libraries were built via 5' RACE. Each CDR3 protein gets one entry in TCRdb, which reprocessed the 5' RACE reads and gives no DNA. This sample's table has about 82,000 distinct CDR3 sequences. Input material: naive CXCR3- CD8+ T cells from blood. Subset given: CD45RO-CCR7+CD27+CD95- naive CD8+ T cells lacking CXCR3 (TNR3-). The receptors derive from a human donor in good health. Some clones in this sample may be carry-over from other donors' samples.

CDR3 amino acids: CASSFGETEAFF. J is TRBJ1-1 and V is TRBV12-3 or TRBV12-4. This CDR3 is 12 amino acids long.

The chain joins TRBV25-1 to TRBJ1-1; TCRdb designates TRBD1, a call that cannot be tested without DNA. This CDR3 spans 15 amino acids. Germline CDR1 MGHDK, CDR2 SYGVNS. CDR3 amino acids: CASSEPDREDTEAFF. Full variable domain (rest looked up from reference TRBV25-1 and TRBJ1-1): EADIYQTPRYLVIGTGKKITLECSQTMGHDKMYWYQQDPGMELHLIHYSYGVNSTEKGDLSSESTVSRIRTEHFPLTLESARPSHTSQYLCASSEPDREDTEAFFGQGTRLTVV.

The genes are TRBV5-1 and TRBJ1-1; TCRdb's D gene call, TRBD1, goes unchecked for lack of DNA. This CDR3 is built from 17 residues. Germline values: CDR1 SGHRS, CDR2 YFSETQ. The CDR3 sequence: CASSPRTAPLANTEAFF.

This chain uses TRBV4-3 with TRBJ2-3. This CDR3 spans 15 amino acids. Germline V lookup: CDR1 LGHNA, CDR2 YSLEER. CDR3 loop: CASSQEVGGTDTQYF.

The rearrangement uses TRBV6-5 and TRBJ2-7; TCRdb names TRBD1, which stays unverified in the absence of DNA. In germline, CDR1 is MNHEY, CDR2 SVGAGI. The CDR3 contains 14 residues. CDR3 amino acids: CASSYSTGHYEQYF.

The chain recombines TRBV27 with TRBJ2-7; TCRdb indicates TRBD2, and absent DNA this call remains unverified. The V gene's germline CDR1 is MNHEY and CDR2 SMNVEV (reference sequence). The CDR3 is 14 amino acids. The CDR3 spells CASSRSAGTYEQYF.

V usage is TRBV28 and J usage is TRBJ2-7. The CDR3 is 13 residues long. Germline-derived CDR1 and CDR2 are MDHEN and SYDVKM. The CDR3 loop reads CASNLGVGYEQYF.

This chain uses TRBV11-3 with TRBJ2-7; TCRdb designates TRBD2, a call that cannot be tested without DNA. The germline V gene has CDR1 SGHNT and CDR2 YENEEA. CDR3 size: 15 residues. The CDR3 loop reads CASSLPAGGVYEQYF.

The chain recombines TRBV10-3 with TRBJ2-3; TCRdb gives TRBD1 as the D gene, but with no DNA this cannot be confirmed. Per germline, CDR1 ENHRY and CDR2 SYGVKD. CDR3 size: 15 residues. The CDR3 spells CATQRPGELTDTQYF.

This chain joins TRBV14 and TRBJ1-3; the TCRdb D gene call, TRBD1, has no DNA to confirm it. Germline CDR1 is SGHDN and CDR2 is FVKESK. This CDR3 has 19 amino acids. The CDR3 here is CASSQPRTGKGTSGNTIYF.

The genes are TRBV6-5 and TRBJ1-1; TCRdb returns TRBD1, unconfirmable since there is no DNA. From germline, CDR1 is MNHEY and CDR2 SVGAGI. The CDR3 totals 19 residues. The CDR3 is CASSRLGDLYTYLNTEAFF.

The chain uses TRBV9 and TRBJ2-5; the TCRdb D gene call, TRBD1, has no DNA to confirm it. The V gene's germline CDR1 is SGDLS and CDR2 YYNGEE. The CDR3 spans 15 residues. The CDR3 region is CASSAPGQRQETQYF. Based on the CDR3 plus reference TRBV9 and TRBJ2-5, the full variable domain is DSGVTQTPKHLITATGQRVTLRCSPRSGDLSVYWYQQSLDQGLQFLIQYYNGEERAKGNILERFSAQQFPDLHSELNLSSLELGDSALYFCASSAPGQRQETQYFGPGTRLLVL.

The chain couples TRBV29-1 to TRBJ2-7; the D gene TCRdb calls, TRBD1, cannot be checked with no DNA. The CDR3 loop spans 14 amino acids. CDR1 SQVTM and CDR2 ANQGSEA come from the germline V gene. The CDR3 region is CSVRWTGQPYEQYF.

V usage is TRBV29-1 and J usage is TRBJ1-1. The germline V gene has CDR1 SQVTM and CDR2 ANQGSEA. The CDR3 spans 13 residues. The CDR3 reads CSVAGRASTEAFF.

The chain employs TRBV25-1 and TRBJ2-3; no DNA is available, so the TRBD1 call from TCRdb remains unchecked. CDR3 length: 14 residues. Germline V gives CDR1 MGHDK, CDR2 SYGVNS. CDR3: CASSEWGSSDTQYF. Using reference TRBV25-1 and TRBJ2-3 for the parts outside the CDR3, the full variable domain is EADIYQTPRYLVIGTGKKITLECSQTMGHDKMYWYQQDPGMELHLIHYSYGVNSTEKGDLSSESTVSRIRTEHFPLTLESARPSHTSQYLCASSEWGSSDTQYFGPGTRLTVL.

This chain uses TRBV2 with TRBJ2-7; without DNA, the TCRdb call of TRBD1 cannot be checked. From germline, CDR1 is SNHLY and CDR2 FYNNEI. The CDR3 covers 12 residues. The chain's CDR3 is CASSGLSTEQYF.

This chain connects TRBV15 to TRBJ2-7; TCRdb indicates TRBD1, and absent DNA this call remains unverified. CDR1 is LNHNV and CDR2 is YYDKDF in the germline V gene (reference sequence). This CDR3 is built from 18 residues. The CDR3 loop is CATSRDVRDRRTTYEQYF.

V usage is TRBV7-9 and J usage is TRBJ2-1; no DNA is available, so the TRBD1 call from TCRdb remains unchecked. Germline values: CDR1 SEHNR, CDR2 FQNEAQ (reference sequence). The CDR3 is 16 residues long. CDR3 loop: CASSSFSGSSYNEQFF.

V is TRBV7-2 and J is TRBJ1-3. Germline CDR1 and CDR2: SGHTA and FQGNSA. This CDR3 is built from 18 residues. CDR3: CASSPAGILPDSGNTIYF.

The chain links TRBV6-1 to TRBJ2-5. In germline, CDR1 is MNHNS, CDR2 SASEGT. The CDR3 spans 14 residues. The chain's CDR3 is CASSEVGSQETQYF.

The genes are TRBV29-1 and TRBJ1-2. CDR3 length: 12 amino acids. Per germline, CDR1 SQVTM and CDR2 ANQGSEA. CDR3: CSVATANYGYTF.

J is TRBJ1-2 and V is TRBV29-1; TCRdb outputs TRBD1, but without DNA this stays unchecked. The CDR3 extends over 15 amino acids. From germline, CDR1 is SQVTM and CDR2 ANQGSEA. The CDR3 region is CSVEEQDRNRYGYTF.

The CDR3 is CASSLVGDYNEQFF. The chain recombines TRBV5-1 with TRBJ2-1; there is no DNA to check the TCRdb D call of TRBD2. The germline CDR1 and CDR2 sequences are SGHRS and YFSETQ. This CDR3 spans 14 amino acids.

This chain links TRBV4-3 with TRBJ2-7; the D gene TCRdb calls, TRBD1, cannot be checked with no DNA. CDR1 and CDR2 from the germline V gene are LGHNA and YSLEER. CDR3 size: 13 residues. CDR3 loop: CASARDSWDEQYF.

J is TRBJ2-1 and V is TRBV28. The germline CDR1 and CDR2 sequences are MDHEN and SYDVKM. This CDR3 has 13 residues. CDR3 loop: CASSLTRSNEQFF.

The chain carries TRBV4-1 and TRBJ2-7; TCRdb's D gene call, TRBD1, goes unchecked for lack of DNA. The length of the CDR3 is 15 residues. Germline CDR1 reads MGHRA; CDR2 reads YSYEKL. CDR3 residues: CASSPRTGPRNEQYF.

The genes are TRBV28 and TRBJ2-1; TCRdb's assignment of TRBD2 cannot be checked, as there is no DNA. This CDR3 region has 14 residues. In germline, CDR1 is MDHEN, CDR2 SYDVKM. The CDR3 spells CASSFGYGSDEQFF.

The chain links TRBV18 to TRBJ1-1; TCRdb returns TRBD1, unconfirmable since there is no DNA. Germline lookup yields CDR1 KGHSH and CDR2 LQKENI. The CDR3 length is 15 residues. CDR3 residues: CASSFFRDRDTEAFF.